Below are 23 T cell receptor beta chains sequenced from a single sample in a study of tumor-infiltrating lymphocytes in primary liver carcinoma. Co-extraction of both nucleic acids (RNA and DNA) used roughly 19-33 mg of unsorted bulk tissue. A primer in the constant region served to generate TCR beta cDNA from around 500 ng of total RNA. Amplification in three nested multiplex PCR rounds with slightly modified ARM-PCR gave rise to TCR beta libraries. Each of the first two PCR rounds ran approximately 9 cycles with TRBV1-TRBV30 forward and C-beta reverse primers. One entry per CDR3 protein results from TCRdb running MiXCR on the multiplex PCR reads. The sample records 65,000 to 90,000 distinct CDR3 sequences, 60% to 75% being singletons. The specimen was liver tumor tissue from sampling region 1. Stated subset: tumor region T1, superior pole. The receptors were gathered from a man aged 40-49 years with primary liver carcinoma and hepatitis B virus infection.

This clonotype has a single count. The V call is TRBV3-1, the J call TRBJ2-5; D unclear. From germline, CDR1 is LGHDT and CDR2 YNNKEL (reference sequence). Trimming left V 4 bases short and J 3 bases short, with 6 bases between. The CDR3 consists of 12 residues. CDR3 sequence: CASSPMEETQYF. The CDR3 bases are TGTGCCAGCAGCCCTATGGAAGAGACCCAGTACTTC.

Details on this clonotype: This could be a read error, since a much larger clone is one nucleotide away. The CDR3: CASSPGFSSGTNVLTF. The DNA of the CDR3 is TGTGCCAGCAGCCCCGGGTTCAGCTCTGGGACCAACGTCCTGACTTTC. This chain links TRBV7-9 with TRBJ2-6; no firm D call. The germline CDR1 and CDR2 sequences are SEHNR and FQNEAQ (reference sequence). The CDR3 contains 16 residues.

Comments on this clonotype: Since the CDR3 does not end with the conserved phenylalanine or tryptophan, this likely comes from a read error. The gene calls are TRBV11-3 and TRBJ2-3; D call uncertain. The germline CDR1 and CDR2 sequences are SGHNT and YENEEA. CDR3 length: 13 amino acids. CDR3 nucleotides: TGTGTCAGCAGTTGGGGTGAGGCAGATACGCAGTATTCT. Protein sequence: CVSSWGEADTQYS.

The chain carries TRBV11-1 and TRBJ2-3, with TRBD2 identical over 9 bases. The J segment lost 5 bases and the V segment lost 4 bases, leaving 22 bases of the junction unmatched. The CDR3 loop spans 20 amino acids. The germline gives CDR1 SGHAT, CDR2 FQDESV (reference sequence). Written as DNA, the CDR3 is TGTGCCAGCAGCTCAGGCTACTGGGTCATAGCGGGAGTTTCTGAAGATACGCAGTATTTT. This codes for CASSSGYWVIAGVSEDTQYF.

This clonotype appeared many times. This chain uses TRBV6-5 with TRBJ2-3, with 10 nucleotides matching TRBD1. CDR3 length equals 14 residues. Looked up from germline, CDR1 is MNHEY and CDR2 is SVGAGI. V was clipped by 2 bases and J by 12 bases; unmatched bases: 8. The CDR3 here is CASSYGVGTGAQYF. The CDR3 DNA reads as TGTGCCAGCAGTTACGGGGTAGGGACAGGGGCCCAGTATTTT.

This chain's CDR3 is CASRAGLGSYEQYF. The CDR3 bases are TGTGCCAGCCGGGCGGGCCTAGGCTCCTACGAGCAGTACTTC. V is TRBV27 and J is TRBJ2-7, with D maybe TRBD2 (5 bases). The CDR3 covers 14 residues. Deletions cut 8 bases from V and 0 bases from J, with 14 bases between. Germline V gives CDR1 MNHEY, CDR2 SMNVEV (reference sequence).

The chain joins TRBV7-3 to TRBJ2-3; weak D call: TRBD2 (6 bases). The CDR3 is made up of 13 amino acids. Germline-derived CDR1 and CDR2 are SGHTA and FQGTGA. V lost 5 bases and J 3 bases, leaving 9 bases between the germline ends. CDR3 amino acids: CASSPGRTDTQYF. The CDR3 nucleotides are TGTGCCAGCAGCCCGGGGAGGACAGATACGCAGTATTTT.

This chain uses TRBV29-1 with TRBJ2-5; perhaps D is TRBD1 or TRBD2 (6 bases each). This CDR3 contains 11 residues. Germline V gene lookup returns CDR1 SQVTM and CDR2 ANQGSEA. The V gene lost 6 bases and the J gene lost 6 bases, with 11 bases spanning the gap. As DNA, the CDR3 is TGCAGCGTCGAGGGGGGTAAGACCCAGTACTTC. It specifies CSVEGGKTQYF.

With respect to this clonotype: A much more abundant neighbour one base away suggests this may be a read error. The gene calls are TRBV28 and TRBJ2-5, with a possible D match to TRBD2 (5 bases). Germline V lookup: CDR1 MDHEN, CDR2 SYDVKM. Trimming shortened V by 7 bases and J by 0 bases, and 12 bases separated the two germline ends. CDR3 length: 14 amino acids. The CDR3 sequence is CASKRPGNQETQYF. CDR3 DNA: TGTGCCAGCAAAAGACCGGGGAACCAAGAGACCCAGTACTTC.

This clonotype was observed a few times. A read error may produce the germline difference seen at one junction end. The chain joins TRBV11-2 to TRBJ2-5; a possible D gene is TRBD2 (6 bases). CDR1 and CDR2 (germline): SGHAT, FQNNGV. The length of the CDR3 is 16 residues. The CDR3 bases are TGTGCTAGCAGATCCAGGGACTCGGTCCACCAAGAGACCCAGTACTTC. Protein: CASRSRDSVHQETQYF.

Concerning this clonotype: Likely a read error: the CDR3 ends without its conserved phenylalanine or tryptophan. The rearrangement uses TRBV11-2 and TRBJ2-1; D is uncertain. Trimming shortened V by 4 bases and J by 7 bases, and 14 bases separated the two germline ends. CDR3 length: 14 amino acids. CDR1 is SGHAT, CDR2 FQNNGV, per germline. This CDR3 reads CASSSAVVGNEQFS. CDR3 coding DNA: TGTGCCAGCAGCTCCGCTGTAGTCGGTAATGAGCAGTTCTCC.

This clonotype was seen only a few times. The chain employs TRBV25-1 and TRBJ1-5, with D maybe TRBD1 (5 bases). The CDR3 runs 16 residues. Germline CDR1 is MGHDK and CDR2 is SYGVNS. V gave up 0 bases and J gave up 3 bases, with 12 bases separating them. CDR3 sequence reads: CASSEYRDGLNQPQHF. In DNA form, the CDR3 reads TGTGCCAGCAGTGAATACCGGGACGGCCTCAATCAGCCCCAGCATTTT.

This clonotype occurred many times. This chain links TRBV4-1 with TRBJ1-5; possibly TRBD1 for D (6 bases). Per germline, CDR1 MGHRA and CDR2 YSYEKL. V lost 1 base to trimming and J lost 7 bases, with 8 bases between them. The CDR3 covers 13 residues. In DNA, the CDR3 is TGCGCCAGCAGCCAAGTTAGGGGGCAGCCCCAGCATTTT. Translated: CASSQVRGQPQHF.

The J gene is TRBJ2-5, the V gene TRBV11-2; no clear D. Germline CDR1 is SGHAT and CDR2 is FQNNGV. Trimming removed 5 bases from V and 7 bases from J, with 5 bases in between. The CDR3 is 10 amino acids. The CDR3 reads CASSIGTQYF. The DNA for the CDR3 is TGTGCCAGCAGCATAGGGACCCAGTACTTC.

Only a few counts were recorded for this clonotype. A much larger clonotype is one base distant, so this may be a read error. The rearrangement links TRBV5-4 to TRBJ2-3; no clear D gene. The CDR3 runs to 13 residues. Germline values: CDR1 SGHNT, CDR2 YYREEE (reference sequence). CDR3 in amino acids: CVSSLESGDTQYF. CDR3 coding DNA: TGTGTCAGCAGCCTTGAGTCTGGGGATACGCAGTATTTT.

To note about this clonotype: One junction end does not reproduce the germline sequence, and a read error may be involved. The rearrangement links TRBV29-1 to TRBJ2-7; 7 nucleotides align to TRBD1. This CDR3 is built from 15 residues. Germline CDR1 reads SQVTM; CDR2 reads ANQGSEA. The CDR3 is CRVEEEVQGIYEQYF. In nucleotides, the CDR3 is TGCAGAGTTGAAGAAGAAGTACAGGGGATCTACGAGCAGTACTTC.

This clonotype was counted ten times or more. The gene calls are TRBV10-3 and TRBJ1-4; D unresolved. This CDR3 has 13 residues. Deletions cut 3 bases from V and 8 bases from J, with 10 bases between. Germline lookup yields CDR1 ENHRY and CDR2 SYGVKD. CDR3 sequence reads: CAISDPGGEKLFF. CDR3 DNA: TGTGCCATCAGTGACCCCGGCGGCGAAAAACTGTTTTTT.

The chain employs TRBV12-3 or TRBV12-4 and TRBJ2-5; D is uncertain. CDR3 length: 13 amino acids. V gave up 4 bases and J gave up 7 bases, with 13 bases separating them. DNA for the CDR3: TGTGCCAGCAGTTCGAACGGCCGGGTGACCCAGTACTTC. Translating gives CASSSNGRVTQYF.

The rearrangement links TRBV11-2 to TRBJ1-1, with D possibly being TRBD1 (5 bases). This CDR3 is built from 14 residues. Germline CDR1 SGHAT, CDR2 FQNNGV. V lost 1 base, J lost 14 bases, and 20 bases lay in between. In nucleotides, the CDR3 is TGTGCCAGCAGCTTAGTTCAGGGTTGGACTGAGGCCTTCTTT. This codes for CASSLVQGWTEAFF.

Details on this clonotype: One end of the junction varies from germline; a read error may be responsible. CDR3 loop: CVSMLGQRPGANVLTF. In DNA form, the CDR3 reads TGTGTCAGCATGCTGGGACAGAGACCTGGGGCCAACGTCCTGACTTTC. The chain carries TRBV11-2 and TRBJ2-6, with 7 positions matching TRBD1. CDR3 length: 16 amino acids. Germline V gene data show CDR1 as SGHAT and CDR2 as FQNNGV. Full variable domain (rest looked up from reference TRBV11-2 and TRBJ2-6): EAGVAQSPRYKIIEKRQSVAFWCNPISGHATLYWYQQILGQGPKLLIQFQNNGVVDDSQLPKDRFSAERLKGVDSTLKIQPAKLEDSAVYLCVSMLGQRPGANVLTFGAGSRLTVL.

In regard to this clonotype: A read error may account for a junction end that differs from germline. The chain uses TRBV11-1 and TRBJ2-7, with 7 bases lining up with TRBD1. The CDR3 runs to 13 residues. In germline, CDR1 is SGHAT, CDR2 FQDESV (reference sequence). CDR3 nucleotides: TGTGACAGCAGGGGGAAGCGATCCTACGTACAGTACTTC. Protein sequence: CDSRGKRSYVQYF.

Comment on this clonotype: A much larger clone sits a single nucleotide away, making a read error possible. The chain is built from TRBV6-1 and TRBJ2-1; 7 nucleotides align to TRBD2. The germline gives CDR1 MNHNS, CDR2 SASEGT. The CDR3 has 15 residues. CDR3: CVSSEDGGGGNEQFF. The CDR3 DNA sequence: TGTGTCAGCAGTGAAGACGGTGGGGGGGGGAATGAGCAGTTCTTC.

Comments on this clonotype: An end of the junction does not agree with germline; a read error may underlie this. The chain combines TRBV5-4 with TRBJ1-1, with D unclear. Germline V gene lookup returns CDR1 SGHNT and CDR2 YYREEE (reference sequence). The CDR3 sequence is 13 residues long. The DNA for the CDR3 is TGTGCCAGTAGCTCCCCAGACCGTACTGTAGCTTTCTTT. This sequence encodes CASSSPDRTVAFF.